The 14 T cell receptor beta chains given below trace back to one sample, sequenced in a study of response to subunit inactivated influenza vaccine. TCRdb re-derived calls from the RT-PCR reads in MiXCR, one entry per CDR3 protein. This repertoire shows 650,000 to 700,000 distinct CDR3 sequences, 15% to 19% found once; its top ten account for roughly 11%. Material: PBMCs from blood, obtained 12 days after vaccination. Every receptor here comes from a middle-aged man who received an inactivated influenza vaccine.

This clonotype was picked up a small number of times. The CDR3 reads CASRKGLAGGNGELFF. CDR3 coding DNA: TGTGCCAGCAGAAAGGGACTAGCGGGAGGGAACGGGGAGCTGTTTTTT. The V gene is TRBV7-2, the J gene TRBJ2-2, with TRBD2 matching over 16 bases. Germline V CDR1 and CDR2: SGHTA, FQGNSA. The CDR3 spans 16 residues. The J segment lost 7 bases and the V segment lost 6 bases, leaving 5 bases of the junction unmatched.

V usage is TRBV4-2 and J usage is TRBJ2-1; the match to TRBD2 covers 11 bases. CDR3 length equals 16 residues. Germline-derived CDR1 and CDR2 are LGHNA and YNFKEQ. V shed 1 base and J 3 bases; nucleotides not matched to a gene: 2. CDR3 bases: TGTGCCAGCAGCCAAGGTAGCGGGGGGGGCTACAATGAGCAGTTCTTC. Protein: CASSQGSGGGYNEQFF.

The chain carries TRBV30 and TRBJ2-7, with a weak D call TRBD2 (7 bases). The V gene's germline CDR1 is GTSNPN and CDR2 SVGIG (reference sequence). The V end was cut by 1 base, the J end by 3 bases, with 10 bases between. This CDR3 has 13 amino acids. CDR3 loop: CAWSEGGHYEQYF. The CDR3 nucleotides read TGTGCCTGGAGTGAGGGGGGGCACTACGAGCAGTACTTC.

The rearrangement joins TRBV4-1 to TRBJ2-7, with TRBD2 identical over 7 bases. Germline V gene sequence: CDR1 MGHRA, CDR2 YSYEKL. The CDR3 spans 15 residues. The junction had 8 bases not matched to a gene; V was cut back by 4 bases and J by 2 bases. In DNA, the CDR3 is TGCGCCAGCAGCCGAACGGGGAGGGGAACCTACGAGCAGTACTTC. Its translation is CASSRTGRGTYEQYF.

This clonotype was observed many times. The chain has TRBV14 and TRBJ2-7; D gene unclear. The CDR3 sequence is 13 residues long. Germline CDR1 and CDR2: SGHDN and FVKESK. Trimming cost V 4 bases and J 6 bases, with 13 bases left between them. The CDR3 DNA reads as TGTGCCAGCAGCCGCTTTGACTCTGGCGAGCAGTACTTC. It translates to CASSRFDSGEQYF.

This chain links TRBV2 with TRBJ1-6, with D tentatively TRBD1 (5 bases). Per germline, CDR1 SNHLY and CDR2 FYNNEI. The CDR3 has 16 residues. Trimming stripped 3 bases from V and 3 bases from J, with 12 bases between. The CDR3 reads CASSEGGVRYNSPLHF. The CDR3 DNA reads TGTGCCAGCAGTGAGGGGGGTGTCCGCTATAATTCACCCCTCCACTTT.

V usage is TRBV7-2 and J usage is TRBJ2-5; D unresolved. Trimming took off 8 bases at V and 2 bases at J, with 12 bases between the two ends. The CDR3 covers 13 residues. Per germline, CDR1 SGHTA and CDR2 FQGNSA. DNA of the CDR3: TGTGCCAGCTCCAGAGCGATACAAGAGACCCAGTACTTC. Its translation: CASSRAIQETQYF.

The chain recombines TRBV19 with TRBJ1-4; 7 nucleotides line up with TRBD1. The CDR3 is made up of 13 amino acids. Germline values: CDR1 LNHDA, CDR2 SQIVND (reference sequence). V shed 7 bases and J 4 bases; nucleotides not matched to a gene: 3. In DNA, the CDR3 is TGTGCCAGTATGGGACAGAATAATGAAAAACTGTTTTTT. Translated, it gives CASMGQNNEKLFF. The full variable domain, in which reference TRBV19 and TRBJ1-4 provide the parts outside the CDR3, is DGGITQSPKYLFRKEGQNVTLSCEQNLNHDAMYWYRQDPGQGLRLIYYSQIVNDFQKGDIAEGYSVSREKKESFPLTVTSAQKNPTAFYLCASMGQNNEKLFFGSGTQLSVL.

The gene calls are TRBV7-8 and TRBJ1-1, with 9 bases fitting TRBD1. Germline CDR1 and CDR2: SGHVS and FQNEAQ. This CDR3 contains 16 residues. The junction had 11 bases not matched to a gene; V was cut back by 5 bases and J by 4 bases. CDR3 nucleotide sequence: TGTGCCAGCAGCCCCTTCGGTGACAGGGGGTTCACTGAAGCTTTCTTT. The encoded protein is CASSPFGDRGFTEAFF. Combining the CDR3 with reference TRBV7-8 and TRBJ1-1 gives the whole variable domain GAGVSQSPRYKVAKRGQDVALRCDPISGHVSLFWYQQALGQGPEFLTYFQNEAQLDKSGLPSDRFFAERPEGSVSTLKIQRTQQEDSAVYLCASSPFGDRGFTEAFFGQGTRLTVV.

This clonotype has only a few counts. The chain is built from TRBV24-1 and TRBJ2-1; 12 nucleotides agree with TRBD2. V was pared by 9 bases and J by 0 bases, with 8 bases of the junction left unmatched. The germline CDR1 and CDR2 sequences are KGHDR and SFDVKD. This CDR3 region has 17 residues. DNA for the CDR3: TGTGCCACCCTTCCCGGGACTAGCGGGTACTCCTACAATGAGCAGTTCTTC. Translating it yields CATLPGTSGYSYNEQFF.

The rearrangement uses TRBV6-2 or TRBV6-3 and TRBJ1-2; 10 bases match TRBD1. This CDR3 comprises 15 residues. Germline CDR1 MNHEY, CDR2 SVGEGT. J lost 6 bases, V lost 7 bases, and 11 bases had no gene match. CDR3 nucleotides: TGTGCCAGCACCGCGACAGGGGGCGCAGGGGATGGCTACACCTTC. This codes for CASTATGGAGDGYTF.

This clonotype has more than one count but fewer than ten. The chain carries TRBV7-9 and TRBJ1-6; 8 bases line up with TRBD1. V lost 4 bases and J lost 9; bases outside the gene matches: 5. Germline V gene lookup returns CDR1 SEHNR and CDR2 FQNEAQ (reference sequence). CDR3 length: 14 amino acids. The CDR3 nucleotides read TGTGCCAGCAGCTATGGACAGGGTAGTTCACCCCTCCACTTT. Its translation: CASSYGQGSSPLHF.

This clonotype appeared a few times. V usage is TRBV7-2 and J usage is TRBJ2-5; D perhaps matches TRBD2 (6 bases). The CDR3 has 15 residues. V lost 2 bases to trimming and J lost 2 bases, with 12 bases between them. The germline gives CDR1 SGHTA, CDR2 FQGNSA. DNA for the CDR3: TGTGCCAGCAGCTTATGGGGACTGGAACAAGAGACCCAGTACTTC. Residues: CASSLWGLEQETQYF. Full variable domain (rest looked up from reference TRBV7-2 and TRBJ2-5): GAGVSQSPSNKVTEKGKDVELRCDPISGHTALYWYRQSLGQGLEFLIYFQGNSAPDKSGLPSDRFSAERTGGSVSTLTIQRTQQEDSAVYLCASSLWGLEQETQYFGPGTRLLVL.

The chain is built from TRBV4-2 and TRBJ2-2; a weak D match, TRBD1 (5 bases). Trimming removed 4 bases from V and 3 bases from J, with 12 bases in between. CDR1 LGHNA and CDR2 YNFKEQ come from the germline V gene. The CDR3 covers 15 residues. The CDR3, as DNA: TGTGCCAGCAGCCTAGGGGTGGGATACACCGGGGAGCTGTTTTTT. Encoded protein: CASSLGVGYTGELFF.